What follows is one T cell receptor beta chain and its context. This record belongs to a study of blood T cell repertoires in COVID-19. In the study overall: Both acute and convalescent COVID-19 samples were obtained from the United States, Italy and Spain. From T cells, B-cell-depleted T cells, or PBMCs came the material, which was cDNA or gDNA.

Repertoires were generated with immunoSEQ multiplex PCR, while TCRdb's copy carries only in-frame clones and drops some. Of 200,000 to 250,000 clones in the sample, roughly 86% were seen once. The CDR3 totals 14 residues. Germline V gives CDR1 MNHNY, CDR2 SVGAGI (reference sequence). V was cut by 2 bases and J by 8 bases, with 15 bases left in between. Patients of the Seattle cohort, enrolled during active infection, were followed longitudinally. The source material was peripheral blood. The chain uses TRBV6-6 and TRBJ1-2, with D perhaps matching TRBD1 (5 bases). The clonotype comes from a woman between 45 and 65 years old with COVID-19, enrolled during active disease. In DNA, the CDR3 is TGTGCCAGCAGTTACCCGGGGGAGACTAACGGCTACACCTTC. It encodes CASSYPGETNGYTF.